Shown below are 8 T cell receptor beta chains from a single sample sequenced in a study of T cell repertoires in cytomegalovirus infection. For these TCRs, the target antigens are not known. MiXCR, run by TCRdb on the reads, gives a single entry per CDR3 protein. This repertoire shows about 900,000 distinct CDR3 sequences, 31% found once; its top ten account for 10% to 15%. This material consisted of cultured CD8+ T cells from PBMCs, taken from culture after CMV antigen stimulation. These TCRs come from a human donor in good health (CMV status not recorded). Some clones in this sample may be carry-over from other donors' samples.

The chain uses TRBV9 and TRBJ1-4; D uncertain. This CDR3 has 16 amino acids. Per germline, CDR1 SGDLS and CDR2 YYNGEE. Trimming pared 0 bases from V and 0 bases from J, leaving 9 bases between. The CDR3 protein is CASSVEPFATNEKLFF. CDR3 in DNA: TGTGCCAGCAGCGTAGAGCCTTTCGCAACTAATGAAAAACTGTTTTTT.

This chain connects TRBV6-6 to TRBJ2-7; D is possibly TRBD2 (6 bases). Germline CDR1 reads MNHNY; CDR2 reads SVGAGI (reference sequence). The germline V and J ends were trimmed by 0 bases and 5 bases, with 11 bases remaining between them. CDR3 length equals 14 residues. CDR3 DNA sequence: TGTGCCAGCAGTTACTCTACGGGAGCCAACGAGCAGTACGTC. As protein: CASSYSTGANEQYV.

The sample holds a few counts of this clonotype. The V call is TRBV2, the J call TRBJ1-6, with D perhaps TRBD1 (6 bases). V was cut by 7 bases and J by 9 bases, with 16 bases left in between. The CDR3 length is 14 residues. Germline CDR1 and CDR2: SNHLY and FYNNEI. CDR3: CASKTGSYRSPLHF. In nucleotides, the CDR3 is TGTGCCAGCAAAACAGGGTCTTATCGTTCACCCCTCCACTTT.

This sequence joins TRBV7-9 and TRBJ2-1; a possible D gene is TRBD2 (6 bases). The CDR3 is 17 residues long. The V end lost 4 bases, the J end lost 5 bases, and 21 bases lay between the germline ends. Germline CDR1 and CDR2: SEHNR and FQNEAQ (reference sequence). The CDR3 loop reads CASSSPVSGRGDNEQFF. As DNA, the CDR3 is TGTGCCAGCAGCTCGCCCGTCTCGGGGCGGGGCGACAATGAGCAGTTCTTC.

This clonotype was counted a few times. CDR3 bases: TGTGCCAGCAGTTTTTTTAGCGGGGGGAACCAAGAGACCCAGTACTTC. It is translated as CASSFFSGGNQETQYF. The rearrangement links TRBV27 to TRBJ2-5; 10 bases line up with TRBD2. Germline V lookup: CDR1 MNHEY, CDR2 SMNVEV (reference sequence). The CDR3 is 16 amino acids. V shed 3 bases, J shed 0 bases, and the junction held 4 bases outside the gene matches.

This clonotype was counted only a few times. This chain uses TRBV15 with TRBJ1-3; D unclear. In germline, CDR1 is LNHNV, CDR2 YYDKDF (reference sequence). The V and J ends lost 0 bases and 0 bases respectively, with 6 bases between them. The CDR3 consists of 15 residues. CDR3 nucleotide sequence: TGTGCCACCAGCAGAGACGGACTCTCTGGAAACACCATATATTTT. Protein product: CATSRDGLSGNTIYF.

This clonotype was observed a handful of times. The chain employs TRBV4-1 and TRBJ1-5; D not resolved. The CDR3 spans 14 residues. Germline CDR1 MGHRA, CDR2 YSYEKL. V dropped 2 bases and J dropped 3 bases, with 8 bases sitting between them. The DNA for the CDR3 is TGCGCCAGCAGCCAACGGCGGGACAATCAGCCCCAGCATTTT. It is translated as CASSQRRDNQPQHF.

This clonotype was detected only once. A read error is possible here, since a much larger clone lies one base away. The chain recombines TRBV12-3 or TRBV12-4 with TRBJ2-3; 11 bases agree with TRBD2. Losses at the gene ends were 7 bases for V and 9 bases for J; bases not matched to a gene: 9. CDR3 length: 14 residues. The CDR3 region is CASTPLAGGCTQYF. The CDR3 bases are TGTGCCAGCACCCCCTTAGCGGGGGGGTGCACGCAGTATTTT.